The clone carrying this TCR beta chain showed up many times. The yield of each sequencing run was over 160 million TCR-beta sequences from 15-18 subjects. TCRdb redid the calling of the 5' RACE reads with MiXCR, one entry per CDR3 protein. Seen here are about 55,000 distinct CDR3 sequences, just under 4% observed once, and the top ten hold 1.5% to 2%. The data were obtained in a study of neurological immune-mediated disorders. The sorted libraries took 850,000 to 1,000,000 CD4+ or CD8+ T cells. Germline V CDR1 and CDR2: SGHRS, YFSETQ. Trimming pared 0 bases from V and 6 bases from J, leaving 9 bases between. The CDR3 spans 13 residues.

This rearrangement joins TRBV5-1 to TRBJ2-5; D ambiguous. The specimen was CD4+ T cells from blood. This sequence was found in a woman in her thirties or forties with multiple sclerosis. The chain's CDR3 is CASSLDRWKTQYF. The DNA for the CDR3 is TGCGCCAGCAGCTTGGACAGATGGAAGACCCAGTACTTC. Based on the CDR3 plus reference TRBV5-1 and TRBJ2-5, the full variable domain is KAGVTQTPRYLIKTRGQQVTLSCSPISGHRSVSWYQQTPGQGLQFLFEYFSETQRNKGNFPGRFSGRQFSNSRSEMNVSTLELGDSALYLCASSLDRWKTQYFGPGTRLLVL.